This TCR beta chain was identified during a study of cytomegalovirus exposure and HLA in healthy donors (dated by TCRdb to 2017 to 2019). Describing the broader study: An earlier analysis of 550 to 700 of the donors reported about 250 Gb of sequence data and roughly 100 million unique TCR beta sequences from some 180 million T cells. Besides the first cohort of approximately 670 subjects, a separate validation cohort made up of 120 different subjects was used. HLA typing included class I and class II loci at four-digit resolution. Genome-wide SNP genotypes for about 65% of the 666 donors were used in a later genetic analysis, which treated that subset as a discovery cohort. To predict cytomegalovirus infection status, the study combined high-throughput TCR immunosequencing, statistical association of individual TCRs with disease status, and machine learning. Roughly five DR-DQ haplotypes were handled as single units for association and clustering, since linkage in the cohort was strong. An early release covering more than 500 HLA-typed donors comprised roughly 300 gigabases of sequencing data and tens of millions of unique TCR sequences. Of the 350 to 450 genotyped donors, less than 85% were placed in the genetic ancestry cluster associated with self-reported Caucasian donors. An earlier analysis of 587 of the donors applied high-throughput TCR beta sequencing to assess whether each TCR beta V gene segment acted as functional or pseudogenic. Rather than drawing on any new phenotypic data, the later analysis identified candidate immune exposures from TCR beta sequences and the way those sequences occurred across donors. The study aimed to test whether cataloging public T cell receptors could reveal signatures of past pathogen exposure. On average, roughly 240,000 unique TCR beta nucleotide sequences were sequenced per donor among fewer than 500 genotyped donors of the cohort, with roughly 19% of those sequences being non-productive. Every repertoire in the discovery cohort had been generated on one and the same sequencing platform. A later analysis re-analyzed previously published TCR beta repertoires from 500 to 700 donors and added high-resolution HLA genotyping to study TCR occurrence patterns. The number of typed donors differed by locus: roughly 620-640 for A, B, C, DRB1 and DQB1; about 520 for DQA1; 606 for DPA1; and 400 to 480 for DPB1. Donor age, sex, ethnicity and CMV serostatus were compiled alongside the repertoire data. The study used immunosequencing to profile the T cell repertoires of 666 subjects and linked those repertoires to cytomegalovirus serostatus. What the research found in general, with its limitations: Linkage disequilibrium might explain the correlated functional status among segregating V segments, but an unknown experimental factor could not be ruled out. A further reported finding was that TCR beta sequences accurately predicted the HLA-A and HLA-B alleles for most subjects in the first cohort. In a later analysis, HLA-associated TCR beta chains showed more clonal expansion and lower generation probabilities than non-associated chains that were equally common. Most CMV-associated TCR beta chains appeared to be HLA-restricted in a later analysis, and the HLA associations seemed to be driven largely by CMV exposure. In a later analysis, some 18,000 TCR beta sequences were associated with specific HLA alleles at a false discovery rate of 0.05. While some public TCRs were present in many individuals, most TCR sequences turned up only very rarely across donors. In a later analysis, several top co-occurrence clusters were reported to appear linked to parvovirus B19, influenza, CMV and Epstein-Barr virus. Because counts were too low, 15 to 20 rarely observed V segments, including chromosome 9 orphons, were left out of the earlier analysis of 587 of the donors. Because HLA typing was unavailable for some donors at each locus, only the typed subset was used in association tests. According to the authors, the approach could potentially be generalized to other disease states and immunological phenotypes. Assigning TCR associations to individual alleles was difficult when HLA alleles, especially DR and DQ, strongly co-occurred. The classifier was reported to diagnose cytomegalovirus status with high specificity and sensitivity in both the original cohort and the validation cohort. A later analysis found that TCR association rates varied across HLA loci, with DRB1 alleles showing the most associated TCRs and HLA-C alleles the fewest. The 87-base-pair reads could not distinguish some IMGT-functional V segments, including TRBV6-2 and TRBV6-3, so those segments were excluded. A later genetic analysis associated a missense DCLRE1C variant with V-gene and J-gene trimming of TCR beta chains, and an independent cohort replicated the association. Presence/absence analyses assumed roughly uniform sequencing depth across donors, an assumption that may not hold. A later genetic analysis reported fewer N-insertions in productive TCRs among donors in an Asian-associated ancestry cluster than the approximately 670-donor mean. The study gave a list of under 200 TCR beta chains associated with cytomegalovirus. The cohort was sequenced for TCR beta chains only, and without alpha or paired-chain data the features that could be detected were limited. In an earlier analysis of 500 to 650 of the donors, most TCR beta V segments appeared in productive rearrangements about 87% or about 30% of the time, broadly matching IMGT annotations. A group of highly shared sequence variants was considered likely to be a technical artifact of the sequencing pipeline. Immune exposure information for the cohort was limited to CMV serostatus. Three of the identified cytomegalovirus-associated TCR beta chains were confirmed in vitro to be specific for cytomegalovirus antigens.

The cohort consisted of approximately 670 healthy bone marrow donors. At the time of sampling, all cohort members were nominally healthy, though unrecorded immune exposures were likely present. The donor was CMV seronegative and was included in the group of a few hundred seronegative cohort members. Every donor gave a peripheral blood sample, and the peripheral blood mononuclear cells from that sample were used for TCR beta sequencing. Genomic DNA extraction from the blood cell samples was performed with the Qiagen DNeasy Blood Extraction Kit. The library relied on the immunoSEQ multiplex PCR assay. A mixture of 60 forward primers for TCR Vbeta segments and 13 reverse primers for TCR Jbeta segments was used in the multiplex PCR. A multiplex PCR assay on genomic DNA amplified the CDR3 region of rearranged TCR beta genes. The amplified TCR beta libraries were sequenced on the Illumina HiSeq System as 87-base-pair reads. The published analysis was carried out like this. In a later analysis, 77 million or so unique TCR beta chains were counted across the roughly 610 repertoires, and around 11 million of these chains were shared by at least two donors. Raw reads were error-corrected and collapsed into unique sequences with a nearest-neighbor algorithm that merged closely related sequences to remove PCR and sequencing errors. To assign V, D and J gene segments, CDR3 sequences were aligned to IMGT reference sequences. For a sequence to be retained, a match of at least six nucleotides to both a V gene segment and a J gene segment was required. Rearrangements were classified as productive when the CDR3 lacked stop codons and remained in frame with V and J, and all other rearrangements were classified as non-productive. Following IMGT convention, CDR3 was defined as the stretch from the second conserved V-encoded cysteine to the conserved J-encoded phenylalanine. Sequences without an unambiguous match to a single V gene segment were excluded from the earlier analysis of 587 of the donors. In an earlier analysis of 500 to 750 of the donors, V segments were called functional above 56.7% productive rearrangements and were called segregating when the between-donor standard deviation exceeded 5%. A statistical classification framework was developed to diagnose cytomegalovirus status using the catalog of TCR beta chain sequences. In a later analysis, TCR nucleotide sequences were compared against IMGT/GENE-DB human TR gene sequences so that V and J genes could be assigned. Using the TCRdist pipeline, a later analysis assigned CDR3 sequences along with most-parsimonious VDJ recombination scenarios. In a later analysis, every TCR beta chain was defined by the combination of its CDR3 amino acid sequence and its V-gene family, and reads without a unique V-gene family were dropped. To address suspected cross-contamination and a sequencing artifact, a later analysis removed around 600 highly shared, low-generation-probability nucleotide sequences. In a later analysis, a clonal expansion index was calculated for each public chain from normalized within-repertoire ranks of inferred template counts. A later analysis computed generation probabilities with a VDJ recombination model fitted to out-of-frame rearrangements, and checked the results against IGoR. Hypergeometric tests were used in a later analysis to score TCR-TCR, TCR-HLA and TCR-CMV co-occurrence, with a repertoire-size bias correction applied to the TCR pairs. A later analysis estimated false discovery rates by permuting HLA or CMV assignments 20 times. In a later analysis, co-occurring TCRs were grouped with DBSCAN, and TCRdist sequence similarity was added when clustering was performed within HLA-allele-positive subsets. Co-occurrence clustering excluded repertoires with fewer than 30,000 or more than 120,000 public chains, plus five with anomalous nucleotide sharing. In its TCRdb copy, this immuneACCESS table keeps in-frame sequences only and misses some clones. Where compared with another copy, unresolved V genes explain less than half of these, and the others have no known cause. D and trimming come from the DNA, and the V and J calls and clone size come from that table. The sample table lists roughly 220,000 clones, about 74% of them with a count of one. The ten most abundant clones make up 1.5% to 2% of the sample.

This clone was seen only a few times. The antigen it recognizes is unknown. Base qualities are missing; no much larger clone stands one base away. CDR1 SGHRS and CDR2 YFSETQ were looked up in the germline V gene. The CDR3 goes from the cysteine to the phenylalanine over 13 residues. The CDR3 DNA has 39 bases and is translated from base 1. The V end loses 8 bases and the J end loses 4 bases, and a stretch of 13 bases separates them. The sequence came from a woman between 25 and 40 years old in good health and CMV-seronegative. Source material: PBMCs. The V and J genes are TRBV5-1 and TRBJ2-1; the best D guess is TRBD2, with 6 bases matching. The CDR3 region: CASSHGGYNEQFF. The bases read TGCGCCAGTTCCCATGGGGGGTACAATGAGCAGTTCTTC.